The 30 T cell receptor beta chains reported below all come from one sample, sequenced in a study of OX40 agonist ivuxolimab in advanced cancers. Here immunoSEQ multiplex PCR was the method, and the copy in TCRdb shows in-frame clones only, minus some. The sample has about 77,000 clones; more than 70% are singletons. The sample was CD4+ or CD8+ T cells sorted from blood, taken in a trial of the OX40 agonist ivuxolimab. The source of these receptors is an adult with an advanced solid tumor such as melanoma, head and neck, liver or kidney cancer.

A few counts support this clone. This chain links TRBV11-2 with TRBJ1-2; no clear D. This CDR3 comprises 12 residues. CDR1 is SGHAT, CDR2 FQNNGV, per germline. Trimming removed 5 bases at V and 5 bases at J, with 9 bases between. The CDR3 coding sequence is TGTGCCAGCAGCCGGTACGAGTATGGCTACACCTTC. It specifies CASSRYEYGYTF.

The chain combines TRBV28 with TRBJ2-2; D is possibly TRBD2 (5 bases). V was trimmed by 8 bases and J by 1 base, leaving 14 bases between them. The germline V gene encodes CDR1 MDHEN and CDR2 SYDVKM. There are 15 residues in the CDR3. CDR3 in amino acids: CASGRRLLNTGELFF. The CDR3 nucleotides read TGTGCCAGCGGTAGAAGACTATTGAACACCGGGGAGCTGTTTTTT.

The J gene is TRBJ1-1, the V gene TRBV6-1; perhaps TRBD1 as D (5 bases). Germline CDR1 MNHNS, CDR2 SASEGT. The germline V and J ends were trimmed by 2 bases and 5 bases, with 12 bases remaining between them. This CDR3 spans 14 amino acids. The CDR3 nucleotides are TGTGCCAGCAGTGAAATGGGGGTGGGGACTGAAGCTTTCTTT. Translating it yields CASSEMGVGTEAFF.

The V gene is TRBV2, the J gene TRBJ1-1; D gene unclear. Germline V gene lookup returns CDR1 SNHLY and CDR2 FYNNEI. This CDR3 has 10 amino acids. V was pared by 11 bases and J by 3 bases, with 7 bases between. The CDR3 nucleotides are TGTGCCGGCCGGTACACTGAAGCTTTCTTT. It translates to CAGRYTEAFF.

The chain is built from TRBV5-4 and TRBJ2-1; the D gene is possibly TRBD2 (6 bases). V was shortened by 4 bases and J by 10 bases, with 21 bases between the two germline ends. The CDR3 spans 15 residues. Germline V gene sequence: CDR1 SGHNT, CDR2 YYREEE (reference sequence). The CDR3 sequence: CASSGARGDPREQFF. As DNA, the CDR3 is TGTGCCAGCAGCGGGGCGCGGGGAGATCCCAGGGAGCAGTTCTTC.

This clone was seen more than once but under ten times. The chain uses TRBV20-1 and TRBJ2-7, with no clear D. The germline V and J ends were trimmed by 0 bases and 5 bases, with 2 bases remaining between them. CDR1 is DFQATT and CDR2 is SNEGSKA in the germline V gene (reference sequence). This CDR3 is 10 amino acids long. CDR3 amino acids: CSARDNEQYF. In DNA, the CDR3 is TGCAGTGCTAGAGATAACGAGCAGTACTTC.

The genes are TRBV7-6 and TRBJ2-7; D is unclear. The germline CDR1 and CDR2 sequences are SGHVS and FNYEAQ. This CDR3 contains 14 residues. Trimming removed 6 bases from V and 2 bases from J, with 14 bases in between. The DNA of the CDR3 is TGTGCCAGCAGTCCTGGATGGCCTACCTACGAGCAGTACTTC. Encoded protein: CASSPGWPTYEQYF.

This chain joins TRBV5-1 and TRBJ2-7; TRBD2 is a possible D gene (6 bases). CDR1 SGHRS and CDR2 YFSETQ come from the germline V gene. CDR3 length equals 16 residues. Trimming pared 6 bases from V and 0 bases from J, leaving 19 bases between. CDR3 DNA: TGCGCCAGCACCCTGGGTAGCGGTTATAGCTCCTACGAGCAGTACTTC. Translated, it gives CASTLGSGYSSYEQYF.

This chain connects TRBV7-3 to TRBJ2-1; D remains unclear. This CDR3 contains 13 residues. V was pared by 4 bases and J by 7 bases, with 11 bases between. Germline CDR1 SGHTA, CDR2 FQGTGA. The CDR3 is CASSSTSSNEQFF. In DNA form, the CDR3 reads TGTGCCAGCAGCTCAACCTCTAGTAATGAGCAGTTCTTC.

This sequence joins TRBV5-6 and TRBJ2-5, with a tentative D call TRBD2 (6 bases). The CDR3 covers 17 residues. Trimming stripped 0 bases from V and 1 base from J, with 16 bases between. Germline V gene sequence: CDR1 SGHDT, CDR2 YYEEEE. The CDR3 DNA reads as TGTGCCAGCAGCTTGGCGGGGGTTACCCTCTTCCAAGAGACCCAGTACTTC. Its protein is CASSLAGVTLFQETQYF.

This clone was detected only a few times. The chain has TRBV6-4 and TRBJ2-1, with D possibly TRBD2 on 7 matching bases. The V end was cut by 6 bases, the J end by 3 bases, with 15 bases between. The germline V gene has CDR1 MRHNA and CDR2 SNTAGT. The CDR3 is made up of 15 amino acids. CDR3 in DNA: TGTGCCAGCAGCCTTAAGGGGGGGGTCTACAATGAGCAGTTCTTC. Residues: CASSLKGGVYNEQFF.

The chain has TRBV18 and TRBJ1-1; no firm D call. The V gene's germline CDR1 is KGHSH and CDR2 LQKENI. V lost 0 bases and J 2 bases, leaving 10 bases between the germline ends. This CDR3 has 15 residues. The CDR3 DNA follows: TGTGCCAGCTCACCACCTAATACAGAAAACACTGAAGCTTTCTTT. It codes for CASSPPNTENTEAFF.

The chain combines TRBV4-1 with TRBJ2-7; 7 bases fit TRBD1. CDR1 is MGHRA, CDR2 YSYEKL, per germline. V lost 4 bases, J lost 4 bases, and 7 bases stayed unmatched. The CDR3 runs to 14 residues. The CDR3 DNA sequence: TGCGCCAGCAGCCGCCCCGGGACAGTGTACGAGCAGTACTTC. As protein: CASSRPGTVYEQYF.

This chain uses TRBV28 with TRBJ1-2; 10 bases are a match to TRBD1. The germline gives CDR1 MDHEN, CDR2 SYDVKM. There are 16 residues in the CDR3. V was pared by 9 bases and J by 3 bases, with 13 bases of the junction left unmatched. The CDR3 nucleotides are TGTGCCAGTCTAGCCGGGACAGGGGTGATAGACTATGGCTACACCTTC. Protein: CASLAGTGVIDYGYTF.

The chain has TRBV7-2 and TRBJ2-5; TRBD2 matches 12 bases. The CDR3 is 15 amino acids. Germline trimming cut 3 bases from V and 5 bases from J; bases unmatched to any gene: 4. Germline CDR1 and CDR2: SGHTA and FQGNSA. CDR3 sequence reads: CASSLTSGSRETQYF. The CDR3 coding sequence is TGTGCCAGCAGCTTGACTAGCGGGAGTAGGGAGACCCAGTACTTC.

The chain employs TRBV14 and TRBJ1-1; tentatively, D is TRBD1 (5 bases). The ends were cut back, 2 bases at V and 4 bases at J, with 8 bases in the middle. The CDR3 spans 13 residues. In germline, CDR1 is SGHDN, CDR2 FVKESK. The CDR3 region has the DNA TGTGCCAGCAGCCAAATGGGGGGCACTGAAGCTTTCTTT. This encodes CASSQMGGTEAFF.

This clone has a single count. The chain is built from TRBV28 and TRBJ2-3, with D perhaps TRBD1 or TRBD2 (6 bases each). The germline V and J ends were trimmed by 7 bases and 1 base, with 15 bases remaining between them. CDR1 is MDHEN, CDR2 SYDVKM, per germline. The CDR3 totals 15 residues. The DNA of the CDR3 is TGTGCCAGCACCTCCCCGGGGGCCGGCACAGATACGCAGTATTTT. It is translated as CASTSPGAGTDTQYF.

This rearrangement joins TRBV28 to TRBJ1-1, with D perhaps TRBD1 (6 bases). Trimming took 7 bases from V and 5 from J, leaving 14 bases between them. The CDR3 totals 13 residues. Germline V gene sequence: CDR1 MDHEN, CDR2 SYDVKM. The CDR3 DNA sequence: TGTGCCAGCATCAAAGGGGGGGAGACTGAAGCTTTCTTT. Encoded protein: CASIKGGETEAFF.

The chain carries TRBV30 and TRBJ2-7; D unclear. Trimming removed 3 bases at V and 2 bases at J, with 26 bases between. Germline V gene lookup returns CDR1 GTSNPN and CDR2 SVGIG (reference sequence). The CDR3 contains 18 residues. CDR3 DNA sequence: TGTGCCTGGAGAAGGCGGCCTCCAGACCCCCGTTCTCCCTACGAGCAGTACTTC. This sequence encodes CAWRRRPPDPRSPYEQYF.

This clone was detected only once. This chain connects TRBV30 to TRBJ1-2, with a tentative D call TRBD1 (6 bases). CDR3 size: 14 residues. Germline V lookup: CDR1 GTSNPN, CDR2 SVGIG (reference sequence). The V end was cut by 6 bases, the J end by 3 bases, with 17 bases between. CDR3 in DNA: TGTGCCTGCCAGAGAACAGGGCTATACTATGGCTACACCTTC. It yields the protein CACQRTGLYYGYTF.

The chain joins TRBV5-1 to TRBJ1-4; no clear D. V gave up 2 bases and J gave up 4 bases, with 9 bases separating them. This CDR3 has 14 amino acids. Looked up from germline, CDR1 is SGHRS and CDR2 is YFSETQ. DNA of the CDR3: TGCGCCAGCAGCTTAGAGGACCATAATGAAAAACTGTTTTTT. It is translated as CASSLEDHNEKLFF.

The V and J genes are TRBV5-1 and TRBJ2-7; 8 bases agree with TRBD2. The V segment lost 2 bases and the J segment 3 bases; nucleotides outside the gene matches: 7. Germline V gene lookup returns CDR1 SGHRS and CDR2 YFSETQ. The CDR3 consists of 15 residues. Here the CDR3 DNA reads TGCGCCAGCAGCTTTTCTTCCGGGGGGGACTACGAGCAGTACTTC. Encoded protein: CASSFSSGGDYEQYF.

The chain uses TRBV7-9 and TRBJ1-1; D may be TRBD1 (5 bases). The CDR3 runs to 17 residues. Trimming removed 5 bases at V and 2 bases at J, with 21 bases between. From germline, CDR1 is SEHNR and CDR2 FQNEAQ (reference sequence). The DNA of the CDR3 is TGTGCCAGCAGCAAGGGACGCACACGAGGGTTAAACACTGAAGCTTTCTTT. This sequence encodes CASSKGRTRGLNTEAFF.

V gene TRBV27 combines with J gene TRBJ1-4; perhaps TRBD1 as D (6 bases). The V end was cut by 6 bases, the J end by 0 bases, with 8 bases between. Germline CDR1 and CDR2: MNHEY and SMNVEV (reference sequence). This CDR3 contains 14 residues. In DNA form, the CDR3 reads TGTGCCAGCAGGCGGACAGCAACTAATGAAAAACTGTTTTTT. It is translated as CASRRTATNEKLFF.

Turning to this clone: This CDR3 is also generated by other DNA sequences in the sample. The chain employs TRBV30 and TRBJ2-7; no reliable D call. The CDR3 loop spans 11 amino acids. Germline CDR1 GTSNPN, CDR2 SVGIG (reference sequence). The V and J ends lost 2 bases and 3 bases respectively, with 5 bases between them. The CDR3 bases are TGTGCCTGGAGTCGGCGCTACGAGCAGTACTTC. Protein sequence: CAWSRRYEQYF.

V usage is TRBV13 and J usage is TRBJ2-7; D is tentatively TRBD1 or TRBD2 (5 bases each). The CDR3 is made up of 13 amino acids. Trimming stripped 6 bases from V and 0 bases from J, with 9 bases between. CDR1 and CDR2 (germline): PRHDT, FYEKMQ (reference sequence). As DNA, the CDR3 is TGTGCCAGCAGTGCAGGGACCTCCTACGAGCAGTACTTC. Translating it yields CASSAGTSYEQYF.

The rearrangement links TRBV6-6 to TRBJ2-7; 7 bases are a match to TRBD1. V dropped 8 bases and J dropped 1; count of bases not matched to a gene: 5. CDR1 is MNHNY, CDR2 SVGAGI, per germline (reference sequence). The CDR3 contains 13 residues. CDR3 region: CASEPGQSYEQYF. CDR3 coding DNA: TGTGCCAGCGAACCGGGACAGTCCTACGAGCAGTACTTC.

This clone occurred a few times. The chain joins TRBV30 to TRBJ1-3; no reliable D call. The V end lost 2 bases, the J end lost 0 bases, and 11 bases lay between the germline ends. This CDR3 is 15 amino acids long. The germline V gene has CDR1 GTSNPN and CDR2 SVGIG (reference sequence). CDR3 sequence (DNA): TGTGCCTGGAGTCGAGGACGGATCTCTGGAAACACCATATATTTT. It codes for CAWSRGRISGNTIYF. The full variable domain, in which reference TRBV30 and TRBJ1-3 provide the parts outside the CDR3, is SQTIHQWPATLVQPVGSPLSLECTVEGTSNPNLYWYRQAAGRGLQLLFYSVGIGQISSEVPQNLSASRPQDRQFILSSKKLLLSDSGFYLCAWSRGRISGNTIYFGEGSWLTVV.

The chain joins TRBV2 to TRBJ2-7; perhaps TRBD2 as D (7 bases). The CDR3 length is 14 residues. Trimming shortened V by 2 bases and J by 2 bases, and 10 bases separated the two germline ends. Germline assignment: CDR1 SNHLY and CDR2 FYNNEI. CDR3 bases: TGTGCCAGCAGTGAACAAGGGGGGGCCTACGAGCAGTACTTC. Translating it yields CASSEQGGAYEQYF.

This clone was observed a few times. CDR3 DNA sequence: TGCGCCAGCAGCCCCGGACAGGATCAGCCCCAGCATTTT. Amino acids: CASSPGQDQPQHF. The chain links TRBV5-1 to TRBJ1-5, with TRBD1 matching 7 bases. Germline V gene sequence: CDR1 SGHRS, CDR2 YFSETQ. There are 13 residues in the CDR3. V was pared by 4 bases and J by 5 bases, with 3 bases of the junction left unmatched.